This TCR beta chain was obtained from a study of shared clonotypes between healthy human individuals (TCRdb year 2020). As for the study more broadly: The cohort comprised two women and a few men aged 18 to 49 years. Between about 0.9 and 10 billion PBMCs per donor were obtained by leukapheresis. To increase sequencing depth and limit assay-specific biases, different laboratories used diverse techniques to prepare libraries and sequence TCR repertoires. For each donor, CD4 naive and CD4 memory were each given three plates, CD8 naive was given two plates, and CD8 memory was given one plate. The study deeply sequenced blood TCR repertoires of several healthy adults to estimate repertoire size and the extent of clonotype sharing between individuals. Broad study findings and their caveats: Naive subsets generally had larger estimated clonotype richness than memory subsets. Pairwise subsampling led to the expectation that sequencing depth would affect the degree of clonotype sharing among donors. Rarefaction of sorted-subset datasets indicated incomplete sequencing despite the large sequencing depth. The small number of donors limited the genetic and exposure-history diversity represented. Across four donors, around 5.4% of naive CD4, more than 3% of naive CD8, 2% to 2.5% of memory CD4, and under 0.45% of memory CD8 clonotypes were shared. Higher generation probabilities were observed for clonotypes shared by all four sorted-subset donors than for non-shared clonotypes. Sampling was restricted to blood, and TCR repertoires in tissue are likely to differ from TCR repertoires in blood.

TCR CDR3 regions were amplified from genomic DNA by multiplex PCR using the deep immunoSEQ assay. Extracted genomic DNA from each cell subset was spread evenly across all wells of several immunoSEQ 96-well plates, with each plate serving as a replicate. For sorted subsets, approximately 210 ng of genomic DNA, equivalent to 25,000 to 30,000 T cell genomes, went into each replicate PCR. The purified libraries were quantified using a Qubit 3.0 fluorometer, sized with a Bioanalyzer 2100, and then quantified again using the KAPA Library Quantification kit. Every immunoSEQ 96-well plate was sequenced on a separate single-read 150-cycle Illumina NextSeq 550 flow cell. As for how the authors treated the data: Because the immunoSEQ output included only junctional sequences and no quality scores, the filtering could not be the same as the filtering used for full-length reads. To assign V/J genes and CDR3, sequences were annotated using PyIR, a Python wrapper for IgBLAST v1.9, with IMGT germline references. Reads were removed for weak V/J assignments (E-value above 1e-6), missing CDR3, stop codons, out-of-frame junctions, or ambiguous translated residues. A V3J clonotype was defined by an identical inferred V gene, J gene, and CDR3 amino acid sequence. Percentage overlap between repertoires was calculated by dividing the number of shared unique clonotypes by the size of the smaller repertoire. Repertoire richness was assessed with RTK rarefaction, the Chao1 estimator, and Recon v2.1 estimates of unobserved clonotypes. OLGA was used to compute generation probabilities for all TCRbeta clonotypes that the gDNA method yielded from four donors. TCRdb re-hosts the immuneACCESS table, in-frame sequences only. Its copies lack some clones; in the studies checked, an unresolved V gene accounts for under half of them, and the cause for the rest is not known. The V and J calls and the clone size are those of that table, but D and trimming were determined from the DNA. For this sample the table gives approximately 810,000 clones, of which 85% to 95% were detected only once. The biggest ten clones account for more than 20% of the sample.

With respect to this clone: Its specific antigen is unknown. There are no base qualities to consult, and no much larger clone falls within one base.

CDR1 and CDR2, looked up from the germline V gene (reference sequence), are SSHAT and FNYEAQ. V is reduced by 4 bases and J by 2 bases, leaving a spacing of 21 bases between them. The CDR3 sequence holds 17 residues, the cysteine and phenylalanine included. The kept DNA is CDR3 alone, 51 bases in frame from the first base. CD8 naive samples were CD45RO-negative cells positively selected for CCR7, giving a CD45RA+CCR7+ population that excluded TemRA cells. Donors were healthy HIV-negative adults with no recently reported acute infections or vaccinations. Only Caucasian adults living in Nashville, Tennessee, USA were represented among the donors. Blood was obtained by leukapheresis, after which PBMCs were separated by Ficoll-Histopaque density gradient centrifugation and cryopreserved in liquid nitrogen vapor phase. Analytical flow cytometry was used to check the purity and quantity of each magnetically sorted T cell population. Genomic DNA was isolated from every sorted fraction and measured by UV absorbance on a Nanodrop 2000c.

This receptor was taken from a man under 40 in good health. Input material: naive CD8+ T cells sorted from blood. Per the publication, the cell subset or site label means: CD45RA+CCR7+. The sequence is built from TRBV7-7 and TRBJ2-7; perhaps TRBD2 is the D gene, with 6 bases matching. The bases are TGTGCCAGCAGCTACGGGACTCGTGGCACCCTAACCTACGAGCAGTACTTC. Its translation is CASSYGTRGTLTYEQYF. The full variable domain, completed from the reference TRBV7-7 and TRBJ2-7 proteins outside the CDR3, reads GAGVSQSPRYKVTKRGQDVTLRCDPISSHATLYWYQQALGQGPEFLTYFNYEAQPDKSGLPSDRFSAERPEGSISTLTIQRTEQRDSAMYRCASSYGTRGTLTYEQYFGPGTRLTVT.